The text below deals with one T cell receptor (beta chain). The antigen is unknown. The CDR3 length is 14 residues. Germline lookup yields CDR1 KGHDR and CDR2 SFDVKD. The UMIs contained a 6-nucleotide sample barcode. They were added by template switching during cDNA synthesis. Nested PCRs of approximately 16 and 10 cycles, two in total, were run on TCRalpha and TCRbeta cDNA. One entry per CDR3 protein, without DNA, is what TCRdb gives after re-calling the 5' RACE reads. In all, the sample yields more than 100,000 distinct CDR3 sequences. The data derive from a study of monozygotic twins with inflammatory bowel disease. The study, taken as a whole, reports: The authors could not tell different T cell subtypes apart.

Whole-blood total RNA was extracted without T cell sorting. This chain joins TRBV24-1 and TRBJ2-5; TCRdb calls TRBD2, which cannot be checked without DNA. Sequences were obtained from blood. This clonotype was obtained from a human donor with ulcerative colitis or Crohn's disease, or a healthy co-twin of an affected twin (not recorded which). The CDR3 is CATSDRLAGETQYF.